This T cell receptor beta chain was sequenced in a study of siplizumab effects on memory and regulatory T cells. Findings and limits, study-wide: Among mappable alloreactive CD4+ clones, the Treg-derived fraction averaged 68.8% with siplizumab versus more than 25% in controls. Significantly reduced by siplizumab was the cumulative frequency of alloreactive sequences, namely those traceable to unstimulated CD4+ memory cells. The diversity of naive T cells seemed greater than that of memory cells, and their alloresponse contribution seemed major.

TCRdb's table, derived via immunoSEQ multiplex PCR, lists solely in-frame clones and lacks some. Here the sample spans approximately 100,000 clones, 91% being singletons. The germline V gene encodes CDR1 LNHDA and CDR2 SQIVND (reference sequence). V lost 4 bases, J lost 5 bases, and 6 bases stayed unmatched. CDR3 size: 14 residues. In regard to this clone: Antigen unknown.

The chain couples TRBV19 to TRBJ2-5, with TRBD1 matching over 8 bases. The sequencing sample was made of CD4+ T cells sorted from blood. The clonotype comes from a human donor in good health. Some clones in this sample may be carry-over from other donors' samples. CDR3 protein: CASSTGGTWETQYF. CDR3 DNA: TGTGCCAGTAGTACAGGGGGCACTTGGGAGACCCAGTACTTC.